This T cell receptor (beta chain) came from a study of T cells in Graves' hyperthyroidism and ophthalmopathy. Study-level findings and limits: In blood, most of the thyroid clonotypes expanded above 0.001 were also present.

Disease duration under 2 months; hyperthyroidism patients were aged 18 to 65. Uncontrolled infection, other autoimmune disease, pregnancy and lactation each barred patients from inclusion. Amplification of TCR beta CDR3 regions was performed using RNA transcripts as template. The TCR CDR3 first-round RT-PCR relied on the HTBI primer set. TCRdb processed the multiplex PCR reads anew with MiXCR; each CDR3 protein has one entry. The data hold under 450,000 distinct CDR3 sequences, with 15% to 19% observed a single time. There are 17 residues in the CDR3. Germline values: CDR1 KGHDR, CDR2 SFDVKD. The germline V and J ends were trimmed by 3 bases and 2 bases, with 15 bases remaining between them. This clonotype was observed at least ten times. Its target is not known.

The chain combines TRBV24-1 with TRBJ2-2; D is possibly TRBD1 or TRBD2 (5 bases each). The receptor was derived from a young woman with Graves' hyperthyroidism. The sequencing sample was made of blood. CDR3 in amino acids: CATSDAGTEINTGELFF. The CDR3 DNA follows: TGTGCCACCAGTGATGCCGGGACCGAGATCAACACCGGGGAGCTGTTTTTT.